Presented here are 5 T cell receptor beta chains from one specimen sequenced in a study of control samples from healthy donors and cancer patients. TCRdb keeps only in-frame clones here, not all; method: immunoSEQ multiplex PCR. This sample has about 70,000 clones, with around 87% found just once. The material sequenced was PBMCs. The source of these receptors is a woman between 50 and 59 years old with head and neck cancer.

The chain has TRBV15 and TRBJ2-1; TRBD1 matches at 8 bases. Germline CDR1 is LNHNV and CDR2 is YYDKDF (reference sequence). The junction had 4 bases not matched to a gene; V was cut back by 3 bases and J by 3 bases. The CDR3 consists of 15 residues. CDR3 region: CATSRAGTGYNEQFF. The CDR3 bases are TGTGCCACCAGCAGGGCCGGGACAGGCTACAATGAGCAGTTCTTC.

The chain uses TRBV11-2 and TRBJ1-1; D unclear. The V end lost 5 bases, the J end lost 4 bases, and 11 bases lay between the germline ends. Germline V gene data show CDR1 as SGHAT and CDR2 as FQNNGV. This CDR3 contains 13 residues. This chain's CDR3 is CASSPVFFTEAFF. CDR3 in DNA: TGTGCCAGCAGCCCAGTCTTTTTCACTGAAGCTTTCTTT.

CDR3 sequence: CASSPPGNQPQHF. In DNA, the CDR3 is TGTGCCAGCAGCCCCCCGGGCAATCAGCCCCAGCATTTT. The V gene is TRBV2, the J gene TRBJ1-5; unclear D gene. The CDR3 has 13 amino acids. The germline V gene has CDR1 SNHLY and CDR2 FYNNEI. Trimming removed 6 bases at V and 2 bases at J, with 8 bases between.

V gene TRBV5-1 combines with J gene TRBJ2-7, with TRBD2 as a possible D gene (6 bases). Germline V gene sequence: CDR1 SGHRS, CDR2 YFSETQ. The CDR3 contains 15 residues. Between the trimmed V and J ends, which lost 6 bases and 0 bases, there was a span of 16 bases. Written as DNA, the CDR3 is TGCGCCAGCACCTTCGGGGAGGAGGTCTCCTACGAGCAGTACTTC. Protein sequence: CASTFGEEVSYEQYF.

The chain employs TRBV6-6 and TRBJ2-7; D could derive from TRBD1 or TRBD2 (5 bases each). The germline V gene has CDR1 MNHNY and CDR2 SVGAGI (reference sequence). The CDR3 is 15 residues long. The V gene lost 5 bases and the J gene lost 2 bases, with 16 bases spanning the gap. The CDR3 region is CASSTSGTKAYEQYF. As DNA, the CDR3 is TGTGCCAGCAGTACCTCCGGGACCAAAGCCTACGAGCAGTACTTC.